This entry lists 10 T cell receptor beta chains sequenced from one sample in a study of blood T cell repertoires in COVID-19. This table comes from immunoSEQ multiplex PCR, and its TCRdb copy is limited to in-frame clones, with some not included. This sample has roughly 190,000 clones, with roughly 86% found just once. Sequenced input: PBMCs or T cells enriched from blood (not recorded which). The receptors derive from a woman in her thirties or forties in a cohort exposed to, infected with or recovered from COVID-19 (not recorded which).

This clone is a singleton in its sample. The chain couples TRBV10-2 to TRBJ2-1; possible D gene TRBD2, 5 bases. The V and J ends lost 3 bases and 3 bases respectively, with 18 bases between them. Germline V CDR1 and CDR2: WSHSY, SAAADI. CDR3 length: 17 amino acids. The CDR3 region is CASSDLKNPAGYNEQFF. The CDR3 DNA sequence: TGCGCCAGCAGTGATCTGAAGAACCCCGCGGGCTACAATGAGCAGTTCTTC.

The genes are TRBV3-1 (or the pseudogene TRBV3-2) and TRBJ2-5, with D unresolved. The germline V gene has CDR1 LGHDT and CDR2 YNNKEL (reference sequence). This CDR3 spans 14 amino acids. V lost 2 bases and J 1 base, leaving 8 bases between the germline ends. CDR3 loop: CASSQRSSQETQYF. Here the CDR3 DNA reads TGTGCCAGCAGCCAACGTTCCAGCCAAGAGACCCAGTACTTC.

This clone was picked up one time. The rearrangement uses TRBV11-2 and TRBJ2-5, with 14 bases fitting TRBD2. Germline-derived CDR1 and CDR2 are SGHAT and FQNNGV. With V trimmed by 1 base and J by 4 bases, 2 bases remained unmatched. The CDR3 extends over 16 amino acids. In DNA form, the CDR3 reads TGTGCCAGCAGCTTAGGACTAGCGGGGGGGACAGAGACCCAGTACTTC. It translates to CASSLGLAGGTETQYF.

The chain combines TRBV2 with TRBJ2-7; D call uncertain. The CDR3 totals 13 residues. V dropped 1 base and J dropped 9 bases, with 13 bases sitting between them. Per the germline V gene, CDR1 is SNHLY and CDR2 is FYNNEI. CDR3: CASSEGQANRQYF. CDR3 nucleotide sequence: TGTGCCAGCAGTGAAGGACAAGCTAATAGGCAGTACTTC.

The V gene is TRBV11-2, the J gene TRBJ2-3; TRBD1 agrees at 7 bases. Germline-derived CDR1 and CDR2 are SGHAT and FQNNGV. V lost 6 bases and J lost 7; bases outside the gene matches: 10. This CDR3 is built from 14 residues. Written as DNA, the CDR3 is TGTGCCAGCAGACGAACAGGGGAACGATATACGCAGTATTTT. Translating it yields CASRRTGERYTQYF.

This clone came up once. The rearrangement links TRBV24-1 to TRBJ2-1, with 7 positions matching TRBD1. Unmatched junction bases numbered 12, after V lost 4 bases and J lost 1 base. Germline CDR1 reads KGHDR; CDR2 reads SFDVKD. The CDR3 sequence is 18 residues long. The CDR3 protein is CATSDSLGDRDSYNEQFF. The CDR3 coding sequence is TGTGCCACCAGTGACTCATTGGGGGACAGAGATTCCTACAATGAGCAGTTCTTC.

V and J are TRBV6-5 and TRBJ1-5; D may be TRBD1 (5 bases). Germline lookup yields CDR1 MNHEY and CDR2 SVGAGI. This CDR3 is 14 amino acids long. Trimming left V 6 bases short and J 6 bases short, with 15 bases between. The DNA of the CDR3 is TGTGCCAGCAGCCGAGGGGAGGGTTCTCAGCCCCAGCATTTT. As protein: CASSRGEGSQPQHF.

The V call is TRBV11-2, the J call TRBJ1-1; D is possibly TRBD1 (5 bases). CDR1 is SGHAT, CDR2 FQNNGV, per germline. CDR3 length: 12 residues. The germline V and J ends were trimmed by 5 bases and 6 bases, with 10 bases remaining between them. The CDR3 DNA reads as TGTGCCAGCAGCCCCCAGGGCGCTGAAGCTTTCTTT. Its translation: CASSPQGAEAFF.

This chain links TRBV19 with TRBJ2-3, with 14 bases that match TRBD2. This CDR3 contains 17 residues. J was trimmed by 5 bases and V by 2 bases; bases with no gene match: 6. Germline CDR1 and CDR2: LNHDA and SQIVND (reference sequence). In DNA, the CDR3 is TGTGCCAGTAGTATAAGACTAGCGGGAGGGCCCGTAGATACGCAGTATTTT. Translation: CASSIRLAGGPVDTQYF.

This clone was found once. DNA for the CDR3: TGCGCCAGCAGCCGTCGAGGCTCTGGAAACACCATATATTTT. It encodes CASSRRGSGNTIYF. This chain joins TRBV4-3 and TRBJ1-3, with D unresolved. Germline values: CDR1 LGHNA, CDR2 YSLEER. Trimming stripped 4 bases from V and 0 bases from J, with 7 bases between. The CDR3 has 14 residues.